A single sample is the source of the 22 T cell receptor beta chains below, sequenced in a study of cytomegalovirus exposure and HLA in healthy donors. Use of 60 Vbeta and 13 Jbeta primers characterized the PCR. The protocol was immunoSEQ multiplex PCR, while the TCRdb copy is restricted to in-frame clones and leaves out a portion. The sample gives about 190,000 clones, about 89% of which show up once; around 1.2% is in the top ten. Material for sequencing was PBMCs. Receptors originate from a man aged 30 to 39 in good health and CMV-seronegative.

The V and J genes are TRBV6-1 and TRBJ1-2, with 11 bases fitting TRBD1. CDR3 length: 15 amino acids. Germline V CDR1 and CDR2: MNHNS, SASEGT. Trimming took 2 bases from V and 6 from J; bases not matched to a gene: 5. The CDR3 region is CASSERGQGANGYTF. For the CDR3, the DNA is TGTGCCAGCAGTGAACGAGGACAGGGGGCCAATGGCTACACCTTC.

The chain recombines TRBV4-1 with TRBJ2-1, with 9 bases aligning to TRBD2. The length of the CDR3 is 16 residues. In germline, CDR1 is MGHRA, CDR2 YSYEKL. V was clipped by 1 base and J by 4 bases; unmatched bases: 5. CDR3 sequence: CASSQAGAGGYNEQFF. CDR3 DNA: TGCGCCAGCAGCCAAGCTGGAGCGGGAGGTTACAATGAGCAGTTCTTC.

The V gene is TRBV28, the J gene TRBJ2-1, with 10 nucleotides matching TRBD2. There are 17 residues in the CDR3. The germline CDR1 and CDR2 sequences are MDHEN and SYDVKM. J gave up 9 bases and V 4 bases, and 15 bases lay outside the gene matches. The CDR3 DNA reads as TGTGCCAGCAGTTCCGTTAGCGGGAGGCGCCTGGTAGGTGAGCAGTTCTTC. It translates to CASSSVSGRRLVGEQFF. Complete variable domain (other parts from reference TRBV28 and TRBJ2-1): DVKVTQSSRYLVKRTGEKVFLECVQDMDHENMFWYRQDPGLGLRLIYFSYDVKMKEKGDIPEGYSVSREKKERFSLILESASTNQTSMYLCASSSVSGRRLVGEQFFGPGTRLTVL.

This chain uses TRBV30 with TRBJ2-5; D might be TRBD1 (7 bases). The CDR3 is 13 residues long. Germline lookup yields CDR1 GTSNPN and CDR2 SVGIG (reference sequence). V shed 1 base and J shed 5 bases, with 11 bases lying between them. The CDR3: CAWSGTGGETQYF. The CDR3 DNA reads TGTGCCTGGAGTGGGACAGGAGGGGAGACCCAGTACTTC.

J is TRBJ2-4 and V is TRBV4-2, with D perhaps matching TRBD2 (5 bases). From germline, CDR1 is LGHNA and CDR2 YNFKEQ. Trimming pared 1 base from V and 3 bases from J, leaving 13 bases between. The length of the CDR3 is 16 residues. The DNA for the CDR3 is TGTGCCAGCAGCCAAGGGTCACTAGTATTCAAAAACATTCAGTACTTC. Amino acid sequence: CASSQGSLVFKNIQYF.

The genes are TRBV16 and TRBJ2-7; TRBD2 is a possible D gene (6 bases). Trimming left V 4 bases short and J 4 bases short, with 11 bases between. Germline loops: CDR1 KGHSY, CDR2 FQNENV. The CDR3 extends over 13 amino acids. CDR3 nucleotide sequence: TGTGCCAGCAGCCCCCGGGGGTGGTACGAGCAGTACTTC. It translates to CASSPRGWYEQYF.

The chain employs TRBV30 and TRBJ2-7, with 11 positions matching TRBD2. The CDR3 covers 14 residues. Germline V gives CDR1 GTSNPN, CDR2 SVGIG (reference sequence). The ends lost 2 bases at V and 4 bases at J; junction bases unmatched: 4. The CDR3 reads CAWSMGLAVYEQYF. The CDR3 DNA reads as TGTGCCTGGAGTATGGGACTAGCGGTTTACGAGCAGTACTTC. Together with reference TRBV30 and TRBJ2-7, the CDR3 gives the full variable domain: SQTIHQWPATLVQPVGSPLSLECTVEGTSNPNLYWYRQAAGRGLQLLFYSVGIGQISSEVPQNLSASRPQDRQFILSSKKLLLSDSGFYLCAWSMGLAVYEQYFGPGTRLTVT.

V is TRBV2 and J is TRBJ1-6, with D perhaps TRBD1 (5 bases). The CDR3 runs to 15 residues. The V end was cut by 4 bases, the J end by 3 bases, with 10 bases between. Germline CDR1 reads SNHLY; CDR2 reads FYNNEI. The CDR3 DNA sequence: TGTGCCAGCAGTGTAGGGGAACGCTATAATTCACCCCTCCACTTT. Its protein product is CASSVGERYNSPLHF.

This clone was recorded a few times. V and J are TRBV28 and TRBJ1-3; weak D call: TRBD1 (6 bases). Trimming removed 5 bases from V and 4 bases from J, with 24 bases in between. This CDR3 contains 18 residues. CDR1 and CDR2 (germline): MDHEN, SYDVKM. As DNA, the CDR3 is TGTGCCAGCAGTATACCACCCACAAGGGGGGGGACGGGAAACACCATATATTTT. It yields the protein CASSIPPTRGGTGNTIYF.

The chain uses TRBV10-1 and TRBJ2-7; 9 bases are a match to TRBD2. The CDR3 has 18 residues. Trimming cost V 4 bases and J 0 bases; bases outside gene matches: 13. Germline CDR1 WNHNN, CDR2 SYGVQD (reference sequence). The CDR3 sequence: CASSGGRAGGTTSYEQYF. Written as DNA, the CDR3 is TGCGCCAGCAGTGGGGGGAGAGCGGGGGGTACCACCTCCTACGAGCAGTACTTC.

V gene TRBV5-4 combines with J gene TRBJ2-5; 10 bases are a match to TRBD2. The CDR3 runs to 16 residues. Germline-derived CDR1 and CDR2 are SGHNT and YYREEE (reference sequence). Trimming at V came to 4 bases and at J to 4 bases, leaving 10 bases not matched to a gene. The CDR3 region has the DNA TGTGCCAGCAGCAGGCTAGCGGGGGAGGGTGGAGAGACCCAGTACTTC. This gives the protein CASSRLAGEGGETQYF.

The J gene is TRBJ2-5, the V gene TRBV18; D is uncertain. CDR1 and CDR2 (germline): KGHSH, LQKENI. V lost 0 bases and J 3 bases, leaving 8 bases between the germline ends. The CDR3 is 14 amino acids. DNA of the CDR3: TGTGCCAGCTCACCACCGTCCGGAGAAGAGACCCAGTACTTC. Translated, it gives CASSPPSGEETQYF.

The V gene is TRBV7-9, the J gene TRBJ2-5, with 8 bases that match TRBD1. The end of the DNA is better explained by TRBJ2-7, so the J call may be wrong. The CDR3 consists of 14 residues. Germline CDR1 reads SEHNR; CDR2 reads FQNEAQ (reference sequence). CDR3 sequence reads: CASSPTGVLYEQYF. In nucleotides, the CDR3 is TGTGCCAGCAGCCCGACAGGGGTGCTCTACGAGCAGTACTTC.

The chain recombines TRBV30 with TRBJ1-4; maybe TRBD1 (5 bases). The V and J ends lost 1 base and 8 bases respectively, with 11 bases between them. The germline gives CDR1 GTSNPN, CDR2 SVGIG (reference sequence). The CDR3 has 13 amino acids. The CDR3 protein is CAWSARVSEKLFF. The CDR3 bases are TGTGCCTGGAGTGCCAGGGTGTCGGAAAAACTGTTTTTT. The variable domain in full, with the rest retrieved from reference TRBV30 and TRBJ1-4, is SQTIHQWPATLVQPVGSPLSLECTVEGTSNPNLYWYRQAAGRGLQLLFYSVGIGQISSEVPQNLSASRPQDRQFILSSKKLLLSDSGFYLCAWSARVSEKLFFGSGTQLSVL.

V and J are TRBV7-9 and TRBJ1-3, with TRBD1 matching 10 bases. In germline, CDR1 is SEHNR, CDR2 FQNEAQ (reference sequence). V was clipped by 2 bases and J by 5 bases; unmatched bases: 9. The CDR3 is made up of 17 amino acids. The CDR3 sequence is CASSLRDRGSTRNTIYF. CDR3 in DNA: TGTGCCAGCAGCTTAAGGGACAGGGGATCTACCAGAAACACCATATATTTT.

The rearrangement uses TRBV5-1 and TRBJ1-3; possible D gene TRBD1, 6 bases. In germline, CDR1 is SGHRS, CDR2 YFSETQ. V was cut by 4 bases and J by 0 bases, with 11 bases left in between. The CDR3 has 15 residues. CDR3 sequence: CASSLQDSSGNTIYF. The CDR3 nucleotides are TGCGCCAGCAGCCTCCAGGACAGCTCTGGAAACACCATATATTTT.

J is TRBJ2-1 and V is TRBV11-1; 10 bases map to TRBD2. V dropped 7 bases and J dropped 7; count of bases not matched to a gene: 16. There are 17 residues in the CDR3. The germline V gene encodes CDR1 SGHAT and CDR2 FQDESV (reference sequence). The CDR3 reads CASKSRVVAGGKNEQFF. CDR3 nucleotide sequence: TGTGCCAGCAAAAGCCGGGTAGTAGCGGGAGGAAAAAATGAGCAGTTCTTC.

CDR3 in amino acids: CASSRGVNTGELFF. The CDR3 DNA is TGTGCCAGCAGCCGCGGGGTAAACACCGGGGAGCTGTTTTTT. The rearrangement links TRBV5-4 to TRBJ2-2; weak D call: TRBD2 (6 bases). Germline V CDR1 and CDR2: SGHNT, YYREEE (reference sequence). The germline V and J ends were trimmed by 4 bases and 2 bases, with 9 bases remaining between them. CDR3 size: 14 residues.

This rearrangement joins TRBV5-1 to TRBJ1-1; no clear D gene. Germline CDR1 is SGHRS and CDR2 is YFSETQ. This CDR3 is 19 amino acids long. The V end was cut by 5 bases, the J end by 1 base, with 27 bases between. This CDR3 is CASRGAGRPNPSQNTEAFF. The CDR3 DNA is TGCGCCAGCAGGGGCGCAGGTCGACCAAATCCATCCCAGAACACTGAAGCTTTCTTT.

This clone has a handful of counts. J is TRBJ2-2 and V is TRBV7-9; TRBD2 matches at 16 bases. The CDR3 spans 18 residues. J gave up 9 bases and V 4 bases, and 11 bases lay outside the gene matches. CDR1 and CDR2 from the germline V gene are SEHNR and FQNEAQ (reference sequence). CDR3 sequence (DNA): TGTGCCAGCAGCTCTCCGGGACTAGCGGGAGGGCCTTCTAGGGAGCTGTTTTTT. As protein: CASSSPGLAGGPSRELFF.

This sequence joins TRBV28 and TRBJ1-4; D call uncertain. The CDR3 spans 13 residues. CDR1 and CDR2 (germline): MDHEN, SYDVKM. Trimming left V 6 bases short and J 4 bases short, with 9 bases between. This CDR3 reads CASRDTNNEKLFF. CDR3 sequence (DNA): TGTGCCAGCAGAGATACTAATAATGAAAAACTGTTTTTT.

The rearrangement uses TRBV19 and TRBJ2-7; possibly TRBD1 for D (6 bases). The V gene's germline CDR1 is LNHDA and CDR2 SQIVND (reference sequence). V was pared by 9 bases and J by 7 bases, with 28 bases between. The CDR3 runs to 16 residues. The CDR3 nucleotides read TGTGCCAGCCCCAGGGGTATCCCCTTAGCCCTCCGGGAGCAGTACTTC. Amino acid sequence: CASPRGIPLALREQYF.